Only one count was recorded for the clone carrying this T cell receptor beta chain. Participants reported their clinical history, and cohort assignment relied on those reports. Two negative PCRs, clearance, or symptom resolution had been documented for recovered Cohort 3 donors. The germline V gene encodes CDR1 SGHRS and CDR2 YFSETQ. Trimming removed 4 bases from V and 6 bases from J; junction bases left unmatched: 10. This CDR3 spans 16 amino acids. Original methodology: Reference gene primer amplification yielded estimated nucleated cell counts. Here immunoSEQ multiplex PCR was the method, and the copy in TCRdb shows in-frame clones only, minus some. The V and J calls and clone size are taken from that table; D and trimming were inferred from the DNA. The table shows some 200,000 clones, with 81% occurring only once. These data originate in a study of blood T cell repertoires in COVID-19. Study-wide context: Material from acute and convalescent COVID-19 was sourced from the United States, Italy and Spain.

Material for sequencing was PBMCs or T cells enriched from blood (not recorded which). The sequence was obtained from a middle-aged man who had recovered from COVID-19. J is TRBJ1-6 and V is TRBV5-1, with 7 bases identical to TRBD1. CDR3 protein: CASSEVTGRSNSPLHF. CDR3 bases: TGCGCCAGCAGCGAAGTGACAGGGAGAAGTAATTCACCCCTCCACTTT.